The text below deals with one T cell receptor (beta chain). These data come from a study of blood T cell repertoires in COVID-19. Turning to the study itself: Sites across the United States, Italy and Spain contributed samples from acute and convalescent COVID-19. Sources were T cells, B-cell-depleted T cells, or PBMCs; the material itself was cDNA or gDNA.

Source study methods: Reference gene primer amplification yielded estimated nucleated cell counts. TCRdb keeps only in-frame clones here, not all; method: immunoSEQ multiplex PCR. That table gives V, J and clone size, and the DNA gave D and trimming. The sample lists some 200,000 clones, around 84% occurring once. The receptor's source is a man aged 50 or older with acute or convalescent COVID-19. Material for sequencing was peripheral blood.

The CDR3 sequence is CASSLRYRGHTEAFF. The DNA of the CDR3 is TGTGCCAGCAGCTTGAGGTATAGGGGGCACACTGAAGCTTTCTTT. The chain joins TRBV5-8 to TRBJ1-1; 7 bases are a match to TRBD1. This CDR3 contains 15 residues. V shed 1 base, J shed 3 bases, and the junction held 6 bases outside the gene matches. Germline V gene lookup returns CDR1 SGHTS and CDR2 YDEGEE. The full variable domain, its missing parts supplied by reference TRBV5-8 and TRBJ1-1, is EAGVTQSPTHLIKTRGQQATLRCSPISGHTSVYWYQQALGLGLQFLLWYDEGEERNRGNFPPRFSGRQFPNYSSELNVNALELEDSALYLCASSLRYRGHTEAFFGQGTRLTVV.